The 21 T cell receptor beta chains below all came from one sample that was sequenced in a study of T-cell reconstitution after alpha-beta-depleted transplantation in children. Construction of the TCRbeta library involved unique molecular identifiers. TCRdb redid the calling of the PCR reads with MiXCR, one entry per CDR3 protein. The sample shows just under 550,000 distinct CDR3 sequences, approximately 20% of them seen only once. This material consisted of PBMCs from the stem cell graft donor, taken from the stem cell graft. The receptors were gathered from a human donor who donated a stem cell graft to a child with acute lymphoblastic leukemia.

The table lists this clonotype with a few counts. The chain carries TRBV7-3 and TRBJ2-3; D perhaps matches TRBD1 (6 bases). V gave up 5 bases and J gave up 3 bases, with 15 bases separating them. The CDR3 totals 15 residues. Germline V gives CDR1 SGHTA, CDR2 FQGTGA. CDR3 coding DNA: TGTGCCAGCAGCCCAACAGGGTGGGCGACAGATACGCAGTATTTT. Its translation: CASSPTGWATDTQYF. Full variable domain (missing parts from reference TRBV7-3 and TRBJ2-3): GAGVSQTPSNKVTEKGKYVELRCDPISGHTALYWYRQSLGQGPEFLIYFQGTGAADDSGLPNDRFFAVRPEGSVSTLKIQRTERGDSAVYLCASSPTGWATDTQYFGPGTRLTVL.

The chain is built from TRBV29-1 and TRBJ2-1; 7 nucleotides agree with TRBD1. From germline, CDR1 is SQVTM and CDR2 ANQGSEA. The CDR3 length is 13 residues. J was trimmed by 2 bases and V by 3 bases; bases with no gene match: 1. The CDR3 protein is CSVDGTAYNEQFF. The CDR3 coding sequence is TGCAGCGTTGACGGGACAGCCTACAATGAGCAGTTCTTC.

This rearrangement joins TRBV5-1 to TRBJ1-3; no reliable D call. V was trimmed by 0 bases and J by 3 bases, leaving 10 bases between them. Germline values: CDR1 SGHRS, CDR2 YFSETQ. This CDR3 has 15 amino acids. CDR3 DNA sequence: TGCGCCAGCAGCTTGGCTCCTCTGGGTGGAAACACCATATATTTT. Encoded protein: CASSLAPLGGNTIYF.

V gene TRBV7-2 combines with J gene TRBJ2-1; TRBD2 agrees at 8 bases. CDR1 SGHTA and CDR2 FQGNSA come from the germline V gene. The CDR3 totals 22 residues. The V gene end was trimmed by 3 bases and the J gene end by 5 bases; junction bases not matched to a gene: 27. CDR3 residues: CASSFHPWKPGAGVPTDNEQFF. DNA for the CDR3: TGTGCCAGCAGCTTCCATCCATGGAAACCAGGAGCGGGAGTCCCAACCGACAATGAGCAGTTCTTC.

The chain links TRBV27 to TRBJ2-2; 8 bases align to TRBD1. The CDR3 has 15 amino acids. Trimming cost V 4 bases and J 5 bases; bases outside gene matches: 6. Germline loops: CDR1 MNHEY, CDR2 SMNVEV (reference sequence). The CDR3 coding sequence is TGTGCCAGCAGTTACCAGGGGGCAGGGACCGGGGAGCTGTTTTTT. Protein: CASSYQGAGTGELFF.

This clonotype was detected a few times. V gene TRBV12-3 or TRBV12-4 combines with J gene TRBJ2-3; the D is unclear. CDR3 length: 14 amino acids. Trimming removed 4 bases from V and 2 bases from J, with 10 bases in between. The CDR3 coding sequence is TGTGCCAGCAGTTCGGGCCGGCCCACAGATACGCAGTATTTT. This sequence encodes CASSSGRPTDTQYF.

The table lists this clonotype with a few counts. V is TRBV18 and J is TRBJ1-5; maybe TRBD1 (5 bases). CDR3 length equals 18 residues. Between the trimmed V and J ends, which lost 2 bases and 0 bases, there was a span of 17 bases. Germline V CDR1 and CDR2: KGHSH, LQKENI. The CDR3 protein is CASSPTGFSVYSNQPQHF. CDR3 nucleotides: TGTGCCAGCTCACCAACAGGCTTCTCGGTGTATAGCAATCAGCCCCAGCATTTT. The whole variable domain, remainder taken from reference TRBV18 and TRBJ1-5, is NAGVMQNPRHLVRRRGQEARLRCSPMKGHSHVYWYRQLPEEGLKFMVYLQKENIIDESGMPKERFSAEFPKEGPSILRIQQVVRGDSAAYFCASSPTGFSVYSNQPQHFGDGTRLSIL.

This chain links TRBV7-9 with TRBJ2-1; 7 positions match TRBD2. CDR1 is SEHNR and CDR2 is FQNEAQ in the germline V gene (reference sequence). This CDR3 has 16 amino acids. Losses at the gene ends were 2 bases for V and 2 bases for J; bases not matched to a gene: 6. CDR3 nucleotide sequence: TGTGCCAGCAGCTTAACCATACTAGCGACCTACAATGAGCAGTTCTTC. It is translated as CASSLTILATYNEQFF.

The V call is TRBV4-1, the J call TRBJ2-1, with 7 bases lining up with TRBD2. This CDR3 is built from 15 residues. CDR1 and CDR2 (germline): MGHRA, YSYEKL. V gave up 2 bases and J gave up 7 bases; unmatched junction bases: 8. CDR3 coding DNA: TGCGCCAGCAGCCAACTGGGCGGGAGTGGAAATGAGCAGTTCTTC. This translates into CASSQLGGSGNEQFF.

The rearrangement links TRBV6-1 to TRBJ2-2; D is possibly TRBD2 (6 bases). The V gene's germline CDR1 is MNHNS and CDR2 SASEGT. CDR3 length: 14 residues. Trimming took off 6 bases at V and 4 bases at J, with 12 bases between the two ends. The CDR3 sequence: CASREGPGTGELFF. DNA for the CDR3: TGTGCCAGCAGGGAGGGGCCGGGCACCGGGGAGCTGTTTTTT.

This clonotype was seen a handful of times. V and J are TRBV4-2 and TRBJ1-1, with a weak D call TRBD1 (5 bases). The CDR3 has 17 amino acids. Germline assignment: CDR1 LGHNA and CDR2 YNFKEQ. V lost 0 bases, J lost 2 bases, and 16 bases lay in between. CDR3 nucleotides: TGTGCCAGCAGCCAAGATTGGGCAGGGACTTCAAACACTGAAGCTTTCTTT. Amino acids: CASSQDWAGTSNTEAFF.

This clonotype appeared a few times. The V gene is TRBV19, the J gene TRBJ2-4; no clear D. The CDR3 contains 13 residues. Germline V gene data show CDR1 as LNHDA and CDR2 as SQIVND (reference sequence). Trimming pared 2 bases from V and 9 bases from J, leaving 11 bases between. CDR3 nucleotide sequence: TGTGCCAGTAGTATATCGGACGGCGGCATTCAGTACTTC. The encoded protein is CASSISDGGIQYF.

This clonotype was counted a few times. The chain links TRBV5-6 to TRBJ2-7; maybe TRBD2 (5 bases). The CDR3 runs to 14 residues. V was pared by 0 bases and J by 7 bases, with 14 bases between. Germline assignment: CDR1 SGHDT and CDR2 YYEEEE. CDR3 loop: CASSLVASVDEQYF. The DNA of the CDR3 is TGTGCCAGCAGCTTGGTAGCGAGTGTAGATGAGCAGTACTTC.

The CDR3 DNA reads TGCGCCAGCAGCTTGGATTCGGGGGTCGAGCAGTACTTC. Its translation is CASSLDSGVEQYF. The chain has TRBV5-1 and TRBJ2-7, with a weak D call TRBD2 (6 bases). Trimming removed 0 bases at V and 6 bases at J, with 10 bases between. Germline CDR1 and CDR2: SGHRS and YFSETQ. The CDR3 length is 13 residues.

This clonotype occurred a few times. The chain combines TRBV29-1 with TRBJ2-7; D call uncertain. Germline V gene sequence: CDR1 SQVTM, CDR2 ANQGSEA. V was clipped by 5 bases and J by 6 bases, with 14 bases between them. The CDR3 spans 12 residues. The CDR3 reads CSVRAGRSEQYF. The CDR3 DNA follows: TGCAGCGTTCGGGCAGGACGCTCCGAGCAGTACTTC.

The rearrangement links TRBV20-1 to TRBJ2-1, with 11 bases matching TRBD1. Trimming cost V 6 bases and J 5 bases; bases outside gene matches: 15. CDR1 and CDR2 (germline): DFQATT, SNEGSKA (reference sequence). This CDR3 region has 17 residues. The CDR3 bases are TGCAGTGCCAAGGGGGGGCCCGGGACAGGGGGAGACAATGAGCAGTTCTTC. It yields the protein CSAKGGPGTGGDNEQFF.

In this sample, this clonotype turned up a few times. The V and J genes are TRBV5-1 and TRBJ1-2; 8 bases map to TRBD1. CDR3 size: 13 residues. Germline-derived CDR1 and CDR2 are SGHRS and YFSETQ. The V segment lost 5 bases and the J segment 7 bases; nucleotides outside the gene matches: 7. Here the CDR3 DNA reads TGCGCCAGCAGTCCTTTGGGACAGGCTGGCTACACCTTC. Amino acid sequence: CASSPLGQAGYTF.

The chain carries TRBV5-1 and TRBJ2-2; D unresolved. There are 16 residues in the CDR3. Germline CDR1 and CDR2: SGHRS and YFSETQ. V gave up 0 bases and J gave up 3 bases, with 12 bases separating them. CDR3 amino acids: CASSLGQLIDTGELFF. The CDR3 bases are TGCGCCAGCAGCTTGGGGCAGTTGATAGACACCGGGGAGCTGTTTTTT.

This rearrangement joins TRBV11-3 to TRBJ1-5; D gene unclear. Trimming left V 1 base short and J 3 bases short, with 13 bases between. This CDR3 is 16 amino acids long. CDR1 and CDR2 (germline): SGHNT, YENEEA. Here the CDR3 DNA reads TGTGCCAGCAGCTTAGTGAGAGCCCTTCACAATCAGCCCCAGCATTTT. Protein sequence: CASSLVRALHNQPQHF.

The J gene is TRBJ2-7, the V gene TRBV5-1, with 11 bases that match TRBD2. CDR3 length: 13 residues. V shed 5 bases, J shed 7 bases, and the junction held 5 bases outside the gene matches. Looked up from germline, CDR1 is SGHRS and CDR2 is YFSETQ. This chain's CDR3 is CASRLAGVREQYF. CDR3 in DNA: TGCGCCAGCAGACTAGCGGGAGTGAGAGAGCAGTACTTC.

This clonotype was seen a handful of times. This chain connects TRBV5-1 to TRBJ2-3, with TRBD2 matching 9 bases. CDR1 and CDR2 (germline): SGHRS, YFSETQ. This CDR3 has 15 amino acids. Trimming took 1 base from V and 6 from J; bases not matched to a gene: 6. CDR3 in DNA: TGCGCCAGCAGCTTGAGTCCCAGCGGGAGGGATACGCAGTATTTT. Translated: CASSLSPSGRDTQYF.